The TCR beta chain described here comes from a study of blood T cell repertoires in COVID-19 (dated by TCRdb to 2020 to 2022). Study-wide context: Collaborator samples came from the United States, Italy and Spain and covered acute and convalescent phases of COVID-19. Subjects who had been exposed to COVID-19, were actively infected with it, or had recovered from it provided the deeply sampled blood TCRbeta repertoires that made up the dataset. The samples were drawn from two sources: the first 160 participants of the ongoing ImmuneRACE study, and 1,000 to 1,500 subjects contributed by 6 global collaborators. Where HLA class I and class II types were available, the types were taken from metadata supplied by the sample provider, not from assay-based typing. Nearly every sample came with metadata listing a de-identified subject ID, COVID-19 status, age in years and sex. A freely available public database, intended as a resource for researchers studying the immune response to SARS-CoV-2, is where the repertoires were released. The material from the prospective study consisted of cDNA or gDNA derived from T cells, B-cell-depleted T cells, or PBMCs. On the study overall, not on this receptor specifically: The amount of clinical and demographic metadata varied by source and participant and was provided uncurated.

The immunoSEQ Assay, a bias-controlled multiplex PCR, was used to amplify TCRbeta CDR3 regions from genomic DNA. As for how the authors treated the data: Within the assay, amplification of reference gene primers was used to estimate how many nucleated cells each sample contained. To quantify the absolute abundance of each unique TCRbeta CDR3 rearrangement, sequence reads were collapsed and filtered. For each sample, productive Simpson clonality was calculated as the square root of Simpson's diversity index over productive rearrangements. TCRdb retrieved this table from immuneACCESS and kept in-frame rearrangements only. Not all clones are present; in checked studies, unresolved V genes account for under half, and no reason is known for the remainder. D and trimming come from the DNA, and the V and J calls and clone size come from that table. The table for this sample lists approximately 170,000 clones; around 82% of them were counted only once. Under 3% of the sample rests with the top ten.

Each collaborating institution followed its own protocols to collect whole blood in K2EDTA tubes. For TCRbeta analysis, collaborators shipped samples as frozen whole blood, isolated PBMCs, or DNA extracted from either of those sample types. From the cysteine up to the phenylalanine, the CDR3 has a length of 15 residues. The kept DNA is CDR3 alone, 45 bases in frame from the first base. This clone came up many times. This receptor's antigen is unknown. No qualities accompany the bases; no much larger clone lies one base away. The clonotype comes from a human donor with acute or convalescent COVID-19. The donor label of this sample is uncertain. The sample taken for sequencing was peripheral blood. The V and J segments used are TRBV21-1 and TRBJ1-2; the table's D call, TRBD1, has no DNA check behind it. TRBV21-1 is marked as a pseudogene. Here the CDR3 is given as CASSKMGTGPYGYTF. The DNA reads TGTGCCAGCAGCAAAATGGGGACAGGGCCCTATGGCTACACCTTC.